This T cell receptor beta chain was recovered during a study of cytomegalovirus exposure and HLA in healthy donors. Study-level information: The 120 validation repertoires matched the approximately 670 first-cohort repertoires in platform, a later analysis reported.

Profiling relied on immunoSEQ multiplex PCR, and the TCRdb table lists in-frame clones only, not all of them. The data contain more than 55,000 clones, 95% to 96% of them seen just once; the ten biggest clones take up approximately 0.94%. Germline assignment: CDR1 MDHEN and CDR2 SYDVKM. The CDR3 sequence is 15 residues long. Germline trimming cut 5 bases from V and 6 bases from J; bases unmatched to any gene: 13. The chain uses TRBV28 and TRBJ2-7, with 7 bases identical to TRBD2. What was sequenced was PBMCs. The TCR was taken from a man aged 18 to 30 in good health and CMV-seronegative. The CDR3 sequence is CASSLTSSGLPEQYF. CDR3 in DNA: TGTGCCAGCAGTCTGACTAGCTCGGGTCTGCCCGAGCAGTACTTC. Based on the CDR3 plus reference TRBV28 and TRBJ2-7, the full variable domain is DVKVTQSSRYLVKRTGEKVFLECVQDMDHENMFWYRQDPGLGLRLIYFSYDVKMKEKGDIPEGYSVSREKKERFSLILESASTNQTSMYLCASSLTSSGLPEQYFGPGTRLTVT.